Listed here is a single T cell receptor beta chain. Its antigen remains unidentified. This record belongs to a study of blood T cells in healthy people across ages. Study-level findings and limits: Long-lived donors carried more naive CD4+ cells and greater diversity than aged donors. A strong correlation between TCR beta diversity and naive T cell percentage was seen. In older individuals, TCR beta diversity per million T cells was lower, falling roughly linearly with age.

A second PCR of roughly 6 to 12 cycles used a sample-barcoded 5' primer and a J-beta primer mix. A template-switch adaptor with 12 random nucleotides tagged each cDNA molecule. TCRdb used MiXCR to reprocess the 5' RACE reads, holding one entry per CDR3 protein. The sample yields around 520,000 distinct CDR3 sequences, around a quarter seen once. V lost 3 bases, J lost 1 base, and 11 bases lay in between. Germline V gene data show CDR1 as SGHRS and CDR2 as YFSETQ. The CDR3 runs to 16 residues. This same sample was also taken into another study, of T cells of mothers and their children.

The specimen sequenced was blood. The chain is built from TRBV5-1 and TRBJ2-6; possibly TRBD1 for D (5 bases). The sequence was obtained from a boy aged 2 to 9 in good health. For the CDR3, the DNA is TGCGCCAGCAGCTCCGAACCAGGGTCTGGGGCCAACGTCCTGACTTTC. This sequence encodes CASSSEPGSGANVLTF. Full variable domain (rest looked up from reference TRBV5-1 and TRBJ2-6): KAGVTQTPRYLIKTRGQQVTLSCSPISGHRSVSWYQQTPGQGLQFLFEYFSETQRNKGNFPGRFSGRQFSNSRSEMNVSTLELGDSALYLCASSSEPGSGANVLTFGAGSRLTVL.